A single sample is the source of the 17 T cell receptor beta chains below, sequenced in a study of cytotoxic CD8 clonotypes in ibrutinib-treated CLL. Only in-frame clones appear in the TCRdb table, and some are missing; sequencing was by immunoSEQ multiplex PCR. This sample has hundreds of thousands of clones; about three quarters occur once, and the top ten carry roughly 15%. Sequencing was performed on PBMCs, taken after 24 months of ibrutinib treatment. These receptors were obtained from a human donor with chronic lymphocytic leukemia.

The V gene is TRBV6-5, the J gene TRBJ2-7, with D perhaps matching TRBD2 (6 bases). V gave up 6 bases and J gave up 0 bases, with 12 bases separating them. This CDR3 spans 14 amino acids. Per germline, CDR1 MNHEY and CDR2 SVGAGI. The CDR3, as DNA: TGTGCCAGCAGCTGGGACTCGAGCTCCTACGAGCAGTACTTC. As protein: CASSWDSSSYEQYF.

This clone was counted a single time. The chain couples TRBV7-2 to TRBJ2-7, with 11 bases fitting TRBD2. Germline loops: CDR1 SGHTA, CDR2 FQGNSA. This CDR3 has 16 amino acids. Unmatched junction bases numbered 5, after V lost 1 base and J lost 3 bases. Here the CDR3 reads CASSLEASGRFYEQYF. The CDR3 nucleotides are TGTGCCAGCAGCTTAGAGGCTAGCGGGAGGTTCTACGAGCAGTACTTC.

This clone has more than one count but fewer than ten. The chain uses TRBV6-5 and TRBJ2-1; 8 positions agree with TRBD1. Germline V gives CDR1 MNHEY, CDR2 SVGAGI. This CDR3 has 14 residues. V was clipped by 7 bases and J by 6 bases; unmatched bases: 8. The CDR3 DNA reads TGTGCCAGCACGGCCAGGGGGCGCCTCAATGAGCAGTTCTTC. Its translation: CASTARGRLNEQFF.

The J gene is TRBJ2-5, the V gene TRBV19, with TRBD1 identical over 8 bases. Germline V CDR1 and CDR2: LNHDA, SQIVND (reference sequence). This CDR3 region has 14 residues. J was trimmed by 3 bases and V by 4 bases; bases with no gene match: 4. CDR3 residues: CASSTQTGEETQYF. Written as DNA, the CDR3 is TGTGCCAGTAGTACTCAGACAGGGGAAGAGACCCAGTACTTC.

The gene calls are TRBV30 and TRBJ2-6; no firm D call. The germline gives CDR1 GTSNPN, CDR2 SVGIG (reference sequence). The CDR3 sequence is 15 residues long. Between the trimmed V and J ends, which lost 6 bases and 1 base, there was a span of 13 bases. The CDR3 loop is CACLRVDSGANVLTF. The CDR3, as DNA: TGTGCCTGCCTTAGGGTAGATTCTGGGGCCAACGTCCTGACTTTC.

The chain recombines TRBV7-9 with TRBJ2-3, with TRBD2 matching 8 bases. The junction had 10 bases not matched to a gene; V was cut back by 5 bases and J by 3 bases. The CDR3 consists of 16 residues. Germline V gives CDR1 SEHNR, CDR2 FQNEAQ (reference sequence). CDR3 coding DNA: TGTGCCAGCAGCGCCCGGGAGGGAGTAACGACAGATACGCAGTATTTT. Translation gives CASSAREGVTTDTQYF.

This sequence joins TRBV7-2 and TRBJ1-4; D is ambiguous. The CDR3 sequence is 18 residues long. Trimming shortened V by 0 bases and J by 0 bases, and 14 bases separated the two germline ends. Germline CDR1 SGHTA, CDR2 FQGNSA. The CDR3 spells CASSLAQVQPATNEKLFF. CDR3 nucleotides: TGTGCCAGCAGCTTAGCGCAGGTTCAACCTGCAACTAATGAAAAACTGTTTTTT.

This chain uses TRBV4-2 with TRBJ1-4, with a weak D call TRBD1 (5 bases). The CDR3 runs to 15 residues. CDR1 and CDR2 from the germline V gene are LGHNA and YNFKEQ. Trimming shortened V by 9 bases and J by 1 base, and 15 bases separated the two germline ends. The CDR3 spells CASARDGGTNEKLFF. CDR3 in DNA: TGTGCCAGTGCCCGGGACGGGGGAACTAATGAAAAACTGTTTTTT.

The rearrangement uses TRBV5-8 and TRBJ1-5; D is possibly TRBD1 (6 bases). Trimming took 0 bases from V and 2 from J, leaving 12 bases between them. The CDR3 has 16 residues. Germline values: CDR1 SGHTS, CDR2 YDEGEE. The CDR3: CASSLDQGLGNQPQHF. In nucleotides, the CDR3 is TGTGCCAGCAGCTTGGATCAGGGGCTCGGCAATCAGCCCCAGCATTTT.

The chain joins TRBV7-8 to TRBJ2-2, with D perhaps TRBD1 (6 bases). CDR3 size: 17 residues. Deletions cut 5 bases from V and 0 bases from J, with 16 bases between. Germline V gene data show CDR1 as SGHVS and CDR2 as FQNEAQ. CDR3 sequence reads: CASSAGGQFANTGELFF. CDR3 DNA: TGTGCCAGCAGCGCTGGTGGACAGTTCGCGAACACCGGGGAGCTGTTTTTT.

V usage is TRBV23-1 and J usage is TRBJ1-2; D ambiguous. TRBV23-1 is sorted into the ORF group, with uncertain function. With 2 bases removed from V and 8 bases from J, the gap between germline ends came to 12 bases. CDR3 length equals 13 residues. The CDR3 is CASSQPVSLGYTF. The CDR3 coding sequence is TGCGCCAGCAGTCAACCGGTCTCACTGGGCTACACCTTC.

This chain links TRBV18 with TRBJ2-3; D may correspond to TRBD1 or TRBD2 (6 bases each). Germline CDR1 KGHSH, CDR2 LQKENI. The V end was cut by 4 bases, the J end by 4 bases, with 15 bases between. This CDR3 comprises 15 residues. Here the CDR3 DNA reads TGTGCCAGCTCACAGTTGGACGGGGGCGCAGATACGCAGTATTTT. Protein sequence: CASSQLDGGADTQYF.

This clone came up a few times. This chain links TRBV15 with TRBJ1-1; 11 nucleotides match TRBD1. The CDR3 totals 16 residues. V trimming: 1 base; J trimming: 4 bases; junction bases outside the gene matches: 5. Germline V lookup: CDR1 LNHNV, CDR2 YYDKDF (reference sequence). The CDR3 region has the DNA TGTGCCACCAGCAGAGGGAGGGGACAGGGGGTCACTGAAGCTTTCTTT. It encodes CATSRGRGQGVTEAFF.

The chain links TRBV19 to TRBJ2-7, with a possible D match to TRBD2 (6 bases). The CDR3 sequence is 14 residues long. Germline-derived CDR1 and CDR2 are LNHDA and SQIVND (reference sequence). Deletions cut 3 bases from V and 3 bases from J, with 12 bases between. This CDR3 is CASSIKEGRYEQYF. In DNA, the CDR3 is TGTGCCAGTAGTATCAAGGAGGGCCGCTACGAGCAGTACTTC.

The chain uses TRBV28 and TRBJ1-5; D is undetermined. V was shortened by 5 bases and J by 6 bases, with 8 bases between the two germline ends. Germline V gives CDR1 MDHEN, CDR2 SYDVKM. The CDR3 sequence is 12 residues long. The chain's CDR3 is CASSTSGQPQHF. In DNA form, the CDR3 reads TGTGCCAGCAGTACGAGCGGTCAGCCCCAGCATTTT.

The chain is built from TRBV7-2 and TRBJ1-5; D gene ambiguous. Per germline, CDR1 SGHTA and CDR2 FQGNSA. The CDR3 contains 16 residues. Deletions cut 0 bases from V and 2 bases from J, with 11 bases between. The CDR3 nucleotides read TGTGCCAGCAGCTTAGCTTTAATTGTTGGCAATCAGCCCCAGCATTTT. Translation gives CASSLALIVGNQPQHF.

This chain joins TRBV7-8 and TRBJ1-1; D call uncertain. Germline loops: CDR1 SGHVS, CDR2 FQNEAQ. There are 11 residues in the CDR3. Trimming left V 5 bases short and J 7 bases short, with 8 bases between. DNA of the CDR3: TGTGCCAGCAGCGCGAACCGTGAAGCTTTCTTT. It is translated as CASSANREAFF.